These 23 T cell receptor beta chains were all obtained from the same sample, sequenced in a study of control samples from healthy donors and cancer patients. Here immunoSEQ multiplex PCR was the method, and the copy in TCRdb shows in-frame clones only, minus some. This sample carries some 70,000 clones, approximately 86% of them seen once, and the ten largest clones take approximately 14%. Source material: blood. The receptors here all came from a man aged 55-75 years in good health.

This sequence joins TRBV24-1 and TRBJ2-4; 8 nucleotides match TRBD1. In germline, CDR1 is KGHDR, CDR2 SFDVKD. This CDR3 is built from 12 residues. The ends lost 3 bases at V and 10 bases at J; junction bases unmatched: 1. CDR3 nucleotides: TGTGCCACCAGTGATGACAGGGGAATTCAGTACTTC. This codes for CATSDDRGIQYF.

The CDR3 DNA reads TGTGCCAGTAGTATTGGATTTCTTAATCAGCCCCAGCATTTT. Amino acids: CASSIGFLNQPQHF. The rearrangement uses TRBV19 and TRBJ1-5; D is unclear. The CDR3 consists of 14 residues. Between the trimmed V and J ends, which lost 3 bases and 4 bases, there was a span of 10 bases. In germline, CDR1 is LNHDA, CDR2 SQIVND (reference sequence).

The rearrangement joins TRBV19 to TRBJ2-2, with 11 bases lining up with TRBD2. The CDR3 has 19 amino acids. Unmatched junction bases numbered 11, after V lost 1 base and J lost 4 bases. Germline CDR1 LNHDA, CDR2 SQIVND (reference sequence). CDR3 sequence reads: CASSIARSGLAGFTGELFF. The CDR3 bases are TGTGCCAGTAGTATAGCTAGGAGTGGACTAGCGGGCTTCACCGGGGAGCTGTTTTTT.

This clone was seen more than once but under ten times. In DNA form, the CDR3 reads TGCAGTGCTCTTGGCGGGAATGAGCAGTTCTTC. As protein: CSALGGNEQFF. This chain uses TRBV20-1 with TRBJ2-1, with a tentative D call TRBD2 (5 bases). Deletions cut 5 bases from V and 7 bases from J, with 9 bases between. The V gene's germline CDR1 is DFQATT and CDR2 SNEGSKA (reference sequence). The CDR3 loop spans 11 amino acids.

This CDR3 is CASSRRDRGGAGVKWETQYF. For the CDR3, the DNA is TGCGCCAGCAGCCGCCGCGACCGGGGGGGTGCGGGGGTAAAATGGGAGACCCAGTACTTC. This chain joins TRBV23-1 and TRBJ2-5; 8 bases map to TRBD2. TRBV23-1 is an ORF, with its function uncertain. There are 20 residues in the CDR3. Trimming removed 6 bases from V and 5 bases from J; junction bases left unmatched: 26.

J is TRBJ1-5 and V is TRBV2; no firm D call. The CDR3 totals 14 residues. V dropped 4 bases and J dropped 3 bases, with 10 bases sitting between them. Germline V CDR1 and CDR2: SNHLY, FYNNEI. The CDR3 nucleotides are TGTGCCAGCAGTGTTGGGAAGGACAATCAGCCCCAGCATTTT. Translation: CASSVGKDNQPQHF.

The CDR3 reads CASSYRRGEDVMSTEAFF. CDR3 nucleotide sequence: TGTGCCAGCAGTTACCGCAGGGGGGAAGATGTTATGAGCACTGAAGCTTTCTTT. The V and J genes are TRBV6-2 or TRBV6-3 and TRBJ1-1; the match to TRBD1 covers 7 bases. V gave up 2 bases and J gave up 4 bases; unmatched junction bases: 16. CDR1 and CDR2 from the germline V gene are MNHEY and SVGEGT. This CDR3 comprises 18 residues.

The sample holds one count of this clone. CDR3 nucleotide sequence: TGTGCCAGCAGCTGGACCCCCTACAGAGTCGGGAACACTGAAGCTTTCTTT. Protein sequence: CASSWTPYRVGNTEAFF. The chain employs TRBV5-8 and TRBJ1-1; no clear D. V gave up 3 bases and J gave up 1 base, with 19 bases separating them. There are 17 residues in the CDR3. Per germline, CDR1 SGHTS and CDR2 YDEGEE.

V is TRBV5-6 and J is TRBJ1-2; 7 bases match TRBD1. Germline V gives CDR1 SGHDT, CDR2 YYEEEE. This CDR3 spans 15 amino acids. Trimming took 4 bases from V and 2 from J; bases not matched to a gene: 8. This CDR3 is CASSPLQTGNYGYTF. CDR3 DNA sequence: TGTGCCAGCAGCCCACTACAGACAGGGAACTATGGCTACACCTTC.

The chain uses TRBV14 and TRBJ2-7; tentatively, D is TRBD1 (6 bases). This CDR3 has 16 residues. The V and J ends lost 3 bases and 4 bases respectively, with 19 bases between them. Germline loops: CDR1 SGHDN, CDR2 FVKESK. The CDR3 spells CASSQGSGVGLYEQYF. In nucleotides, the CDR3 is TGTGCCAGCAGCCAGGGATCAGGGGTTGGATTATACGAGCAGTACTTC.

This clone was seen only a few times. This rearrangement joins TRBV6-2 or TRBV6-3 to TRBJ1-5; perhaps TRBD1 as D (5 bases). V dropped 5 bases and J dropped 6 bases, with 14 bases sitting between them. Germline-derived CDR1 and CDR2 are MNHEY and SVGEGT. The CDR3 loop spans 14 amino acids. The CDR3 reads CASSNPPDSQPQHF. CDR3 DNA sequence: TGTGCCAGCAGTAACCCCCCCGACAGTCAGCCCCAGCATTTT.

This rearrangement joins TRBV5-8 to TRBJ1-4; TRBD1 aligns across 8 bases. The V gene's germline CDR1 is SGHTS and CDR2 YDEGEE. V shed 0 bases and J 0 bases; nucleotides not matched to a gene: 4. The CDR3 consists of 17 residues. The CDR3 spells CASSLAQGAATNEKLFF. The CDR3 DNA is TGTGCCAGCAGCTTGGCCCAGGGGGCCGCAACTAATGAAAAACTGTTTTTT.

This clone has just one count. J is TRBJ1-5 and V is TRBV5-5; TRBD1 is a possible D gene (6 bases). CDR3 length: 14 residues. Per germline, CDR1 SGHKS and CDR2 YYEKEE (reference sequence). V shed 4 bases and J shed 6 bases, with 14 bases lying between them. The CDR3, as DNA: TGTGCCAGCAGCCCCAGTACAGGGCCTCAGCCCCAGCATTTT. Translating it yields CASSPSTGPQPQHF.

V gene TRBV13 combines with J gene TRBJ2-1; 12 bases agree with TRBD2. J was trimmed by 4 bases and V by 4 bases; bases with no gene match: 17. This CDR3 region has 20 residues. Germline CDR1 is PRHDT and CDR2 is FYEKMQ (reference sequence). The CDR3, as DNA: TGTGCCAGCAGCTCCCTACTACGGACTAGCGGGAAGGTCTTGTACAATGAGCAGTTCTTC. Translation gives CASSSLLRTSGKVLYNEQFF.

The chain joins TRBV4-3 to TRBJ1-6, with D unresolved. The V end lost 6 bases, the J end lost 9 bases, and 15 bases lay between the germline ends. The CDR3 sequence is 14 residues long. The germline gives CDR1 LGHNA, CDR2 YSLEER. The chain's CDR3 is CASRDSGSRSPLHF. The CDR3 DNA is TGCGCCAGCAGAGACTCGGGGTCACGTTCACCCCTCCACTTT.

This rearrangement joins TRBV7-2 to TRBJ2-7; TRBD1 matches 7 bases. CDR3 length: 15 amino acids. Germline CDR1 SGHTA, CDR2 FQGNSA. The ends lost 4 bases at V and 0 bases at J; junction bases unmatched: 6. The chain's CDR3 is CASSYNRGYSYEQYF. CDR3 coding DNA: TGTGCCAGCAGCTATAACAGGGGCTACTCCTACGAGCAGTACTTC.

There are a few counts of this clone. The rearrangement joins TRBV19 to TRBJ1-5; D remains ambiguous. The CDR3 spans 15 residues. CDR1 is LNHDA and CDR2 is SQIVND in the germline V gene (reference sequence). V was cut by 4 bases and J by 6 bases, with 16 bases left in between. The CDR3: CASSRGSKGGQPQHF. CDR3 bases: TGTGCCAGTAGTAGAGGAAGTAAGGGAGGTCAGCCCCAGCATTTT.

In nucleotides, the CDR3 is TGTGCCAGAAGCTTGTGGGGAGTCGGGGAGCTGTTTTTT. Encoded protein: CARSLWGVGELFF. This chain links TRBV5-3 with TRBJ2-2, with a weak D call TRBD2 (5 bases). TRBV5-3 is flagged as an ORF with uncertain function. This CDR3 contains 13 residues. Trimming shortened V by 1 base and J by 7 bases, and 8 bases separated the two germline ends.

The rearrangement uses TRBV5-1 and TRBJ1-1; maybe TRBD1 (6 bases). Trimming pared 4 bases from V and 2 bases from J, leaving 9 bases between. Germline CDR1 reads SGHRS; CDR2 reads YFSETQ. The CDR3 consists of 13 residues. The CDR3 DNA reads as TGCGCCAGCAGCCCGGACAGTAACACTGAAGCTTTCTTT. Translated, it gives CASSPDSNTEAFF. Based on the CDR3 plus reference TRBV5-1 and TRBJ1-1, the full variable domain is KAGVTQTPRYLIKTRGQQVTLSCSPISGHRSVSWYQQTPGQGLQFLFEYFSETQRNKGNFPGRFSGRQFSNSRSEMNVSTLELGDSALYLCASSPDSNTEAFFGQGTRLTVV.

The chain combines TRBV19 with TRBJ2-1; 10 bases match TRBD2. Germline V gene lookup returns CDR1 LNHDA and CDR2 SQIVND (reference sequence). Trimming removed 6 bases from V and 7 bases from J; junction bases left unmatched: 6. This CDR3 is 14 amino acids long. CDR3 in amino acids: CASRLTSGYNEQFF. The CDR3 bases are TGTGCCAGTAGATTGACTAGCGGGTATAATGAGCAGTTCTTC.

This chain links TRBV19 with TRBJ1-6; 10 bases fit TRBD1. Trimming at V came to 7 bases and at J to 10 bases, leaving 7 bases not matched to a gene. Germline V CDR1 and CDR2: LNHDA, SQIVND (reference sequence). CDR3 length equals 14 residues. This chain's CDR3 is CASTATGGGSPLHF. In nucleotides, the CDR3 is TGTGCCAGTACCGCGACAGGGGGCGGATCACCCCTCCACTTT. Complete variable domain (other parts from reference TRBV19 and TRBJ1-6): DGGITQSPKYLFRKEGQNVTLSCEQNLNHDAMYWYRQDPGQGLRLIYYSQIVNDFQKGDIAEGYSVSREKKESFPLTVTSAQKNPTAFYLCASTATGGGSPLHFGNGTRLTVT.

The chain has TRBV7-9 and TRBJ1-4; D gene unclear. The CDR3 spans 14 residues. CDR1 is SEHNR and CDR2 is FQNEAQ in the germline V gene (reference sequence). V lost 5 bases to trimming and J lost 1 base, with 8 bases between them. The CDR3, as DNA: TGTGCCAGCAGCCCCCGGGGAACTAATGAAAAACTGTTTTTT. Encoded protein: CASSPRGTNEKLFF.

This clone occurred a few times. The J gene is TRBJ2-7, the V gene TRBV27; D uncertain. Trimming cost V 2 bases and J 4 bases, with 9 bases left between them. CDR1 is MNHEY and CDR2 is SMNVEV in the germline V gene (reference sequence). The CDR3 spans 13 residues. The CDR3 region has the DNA TGTGCCAGCAGTTTAGGACCGGATTACGAGCAGTACTTC. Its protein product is CASSLGPDYEQYF.